This TCR beta chain emerged from a study of human thymus T cells. CDR1 and CDR2 from the germline V gene are SGHAT and FQNNGV. The CDR3 sequence is 17 residues long. V lost 0 bases, J lost 7 bases, and 11 bases stayed unmatched. TCRdb's copy holds only in-frame clones and misses some; the assay was immunoSEQ multiplex PCR. The profile shows 120,000 or so clones, over 85% of them singletons. Study results and limitations: Thymic repertoires overlap heavily among unrelated individuals, related research has reported. Thymic and blood repertoires seemed to favor certain V and J genes.

As for this clone: Antigen unknown.

Surgeons resected thymus tissue during corrective heart surgery. Among the donors, all were healthy Finnish infants having corrective surgery for congenital heart defects. Sample: thymus tissue. This sequence joins TRBV11-2 and TRBJ1-5; 8 bases map to TRBD1. The TCR originated in a boy in the first two years of life with a congenital heart defect but otherwise immunologically healthy. CDR3 nucleotides: TGTGCCAGCAGCTTAGAACCACAGGGGGGGCGGGAGCAGCCCCAGCATTTT. Translation: CASSLEPQGGREQPQHF.